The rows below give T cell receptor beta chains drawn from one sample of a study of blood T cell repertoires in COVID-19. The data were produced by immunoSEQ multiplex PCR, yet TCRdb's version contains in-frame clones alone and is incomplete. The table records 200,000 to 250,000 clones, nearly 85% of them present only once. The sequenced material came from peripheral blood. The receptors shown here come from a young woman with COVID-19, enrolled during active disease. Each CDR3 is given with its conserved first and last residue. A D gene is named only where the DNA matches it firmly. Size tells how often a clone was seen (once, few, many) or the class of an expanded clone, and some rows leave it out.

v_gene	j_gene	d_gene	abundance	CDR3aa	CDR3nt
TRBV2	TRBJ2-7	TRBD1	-	CASSEMGQGASAGGRYEQYF	TGTGCCAGCAGTGAAATGGGACAGGGGGCTTCAGCGGGAGGACGATACGAGCAGTACTTC
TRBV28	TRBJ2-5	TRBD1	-	CASSSPSDRRTRETQYF	TGTGCCAGCAGTTCCCCTTCGGACAGGAGGACCCGGGAGACCCAGTACTTC
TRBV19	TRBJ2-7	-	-	CASSIGQGSSYEQYF	TGTGCCAGTAGTATAGGGCAGGGGTCCTCCTACGAGCAGTACTTC
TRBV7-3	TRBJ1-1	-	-	CASSLGGSTEAFF	TGTGCCAGCAGCTTAGGAGGGTCCACTGAAGCTTTCTTT
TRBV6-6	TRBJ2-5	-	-	CASSFYTQGSETQYF	TGTGCCAGCAGTTTCTACACGCAGGGGTCAGAGACCCAGTACTTC
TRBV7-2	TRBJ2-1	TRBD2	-	CASSPTGTSYGNEQFF	TGTGCCAGCAGCCCCACCGGGACTAGCTACGGCAATGAGCAGTTCTTC
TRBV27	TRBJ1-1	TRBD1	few	CASRFDRGRTEAFF	TGTGCCAGCAGATTCGACAGGGGCCGGACTGAAGCTTTCTTT
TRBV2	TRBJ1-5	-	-	CASKGEANQPQHF	TGTGCCAGCAAGGGAGAGGCGAACCAGCCCCAGCATTTT
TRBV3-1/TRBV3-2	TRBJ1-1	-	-	CASSQFGSGSNTEAFF	TGTGCCAGCAGCCAATTTGGTTCAGGTTCGAACACTGAAGCTTTCTTT
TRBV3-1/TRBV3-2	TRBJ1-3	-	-	CASSQGTGTPGVTIYF	TGTGCCAGCAGCCAAGGGACCGGGACACCCGGGGTCACCATATATTTT
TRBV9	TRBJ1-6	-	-	CASSPADRSHSPLHF	TGTGCCAGCAGCCCGGCGGACAGATCTCATTCACCCCTCCACTTT
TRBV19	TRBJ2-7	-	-	CASSISGSGGSLYEQYF	TGTGCCAGTAGTATAAGCGGTTCGGGGGGCTCCCTCTACGAGCAGTACTTC
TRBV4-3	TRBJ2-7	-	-	CASSQDSQGPYEQYF	TGCGCCAGCAGCCAAGATTCACAGGGCCCCTACGAGCAGTACTTC
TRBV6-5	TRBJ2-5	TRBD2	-	CASRWTSGGSETQYF	TGTGCCAGCAGATGGACTAGCGGAGGTAGTGAGACCCAGTACTTC
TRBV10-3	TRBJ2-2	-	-	CAISVIAQTNTGELFF	TGTGCCATCAGTGTGATTGCACAGACGAACACCGGGGAGCTGTTTTTT
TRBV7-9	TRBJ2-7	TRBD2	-	CASSWASGGGEQYF	TGTGCCAGCAGCTGGGCTAGCGGGGGCGGGGAGCAGTACTTC
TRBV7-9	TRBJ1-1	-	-	CASSFRAGQNTEAFF	TGTGCCAGCAGCTTCCGGGCAGGGCAGAACACTGAAGCTTTCTTT
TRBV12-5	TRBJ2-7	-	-	CASGLAGVDYEQYF	TGTGCTAGTGGTTTGGCCGGGGTAGACTACGAGCAGTACTTC
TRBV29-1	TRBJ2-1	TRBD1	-	CSVEGEDRVTREQFF	TGCAGCGTTGAAGGGGAGGACAGGGTAACCAGGGAGCAGTTCTTC
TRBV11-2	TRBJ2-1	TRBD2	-	CASSFWGGVDNEQFF	TGTGCCAGCAGCTTCTGGGGGGGAGTGGACAATGAGCAGTTCTTC
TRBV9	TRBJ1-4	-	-	CASSVRGGGINEKLFF	TGTGCCAGCAGCGTACGGGGGGGCGGAATTAATGAAAAACTGTTTTTT
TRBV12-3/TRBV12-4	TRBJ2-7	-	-	CASSGGNEQYF	TGTGCCAGCAGTGGAGGGAACGAGCAGTACTTC
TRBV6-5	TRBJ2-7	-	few	CASSYVGGEQYF	TGTGCCAGCAGTTACGTGGGAGGCGAGCAGTACTTC
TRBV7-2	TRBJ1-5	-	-	CASSPEGVNQPQHF	TGTGCCAGCAGCCCCGAGGGAGTCAATCAGCCCCAGCATTTT
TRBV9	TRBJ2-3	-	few	CASSVLGGGTDTQYF	TGTGCCAGCAGCGTACTCGGAGGAGGCACAGATACGCAGTATTTT
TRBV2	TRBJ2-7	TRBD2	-	CASKTRASGSYEQYF	TGTGCCAGTAAGACACGGGCTAGCGGGTCCTACGAGCAGTACTTC
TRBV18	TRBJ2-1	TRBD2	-	CASSLQRSGGNYNEQFF	TGTGCCAGCTCACTACAGAGATCGGGAGGCAACTACAATGAGCAGTTCTTC
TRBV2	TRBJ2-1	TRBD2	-	CASRRTSGSSYNEQFF	TGTGCCAGCAGGAGGACTAGCGGGAGCTCCTACAATGAGCAGTTCTTC
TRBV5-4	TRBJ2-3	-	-	CASRAGTSTDTQYF	TGTGCCAGCAGGGCCGGGACTAGCACAGATACGCAGTATTTT
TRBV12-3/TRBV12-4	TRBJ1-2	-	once	CASRRQDSHTF	TGTGCCAGCAGAAGACAGGATAGCCACACCTTC
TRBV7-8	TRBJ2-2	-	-	CASSLARRPTGELFF	TGTGCCAGCAGCTTAGCTCGCAGGCCCACCGGGGAGCTGTTTTTT